What follows are 26 T cell receptor beta chains derived from one specimen sequenced in a study of technical replicates of blood from a handful of donors. Measured with immunoSEQ multiplex PCR; TCRdb has only the in-frame clones, and not every one. The sample consists of about 82,000 clones, 85% to 95% of them appearing once. Source material: T cells isolated from PBMCs. The receptors come from a human donor in good health.

The chain carries TRBV7-9 and TRBJ1-2; weak D call: TRBD1 (5 bases). This CDR3 has 15 amino acids. V was shortened by 1 base and J by 2 bases, with 11 bases between the two germline ends. Germline V gene data show CDR1 as SEHNR and CDR2 as FQNEAQ (reference sequence). CDR3 sequence (DNA): TGTGCCAGCAGCTTAGAGGCAGGGAACAACTATGGCTACACCTTC. Translated: CASSLEAGNNYGYTF.

The chain carries TRBV2 and TRBJ1-1; 8 nucleotides align to TRBD1. J gave up 6 bases and V 4 bases, and 7 bases lay outside the gene matches. The germline CDR1 and CDR2 sequences are SNHLY and FYNNEI. The CDR3 spans 14 residues. CDR3 sequence: CASSGDRSRSEAFF. In DNA form, the CDR3 reads TGTGCCAGCAGTGGGGACAGGAGCAGGTCTGAAGCTTTCTTT.

The DNA of the CDR3 is TGTGCCAGCCTAGGAGACAGGACTGAAGCTTTCTTT. Protein product: CASLGDRTEAFF. This chain links TRBV6-5 with TRBJ1-1, with D possibly TRBD1 on 6 matching bases. V dropped 8 bases and J dropped 5 bases, with 12 bases sitting between them. The germline V gene encodes CDR1 MNHEY and CDR2 SVGAGI. The CDR3 spans 12 residues.

The chain combines TRBV29-1 with TRBJ2-2, with 9 bases aligning to TRBD1. CDR1 is SQVTM and CDR2 is ANQGSEA in the germline V gene. The length of the CDR3 is 13 residues. The V gene end was trimmed by 4 bases and the J gene end by 5 bases; junction bases not matched to a gene: 2. The CDR3 region has the DNA TGCAGCGTTGGACAGGGGGAAACCGGGGAGCTGTTTTTT. Its protein product is CSVGQGETGELFF.

The chain has TRBV4-1 and TRBJ2-3; 9 positions match TRBD1. The CDR3 spans 18 residues. V trimming: 0 bases; J trimming: 4 bases; junction bases outside the gene matches: 11. Germline V gives CDR1 MGHRA, CDR2 YSYEKL. CDR3 region: CASSQETRRDRDADTQYF. CDR3 DNA: TGCGCCAGCAGCCAAGAAACAAGGAGGGACAGGGACGCAGATACGCAGTATTTT.

The chain carries TRBV27 and TRBJ2-3; 8 bases fit TRBD1. Germline assignment: CDR1 MNHEY and CDR2 SMNVEV (reference sequence). CDR3 length equals 16 residues. V trimming: 6 bases; J trimming: 1 base; junction bases outside the gene matches: 9. The CDR3 sequence: CASSLLPGQGTDTQYF. The CDR3, as DNA: TGTGCCAGCAGCCTCCTTCCGGGACAGGGCACAGATACGCAGTATTTT.

The V call is TRBV7-6, the J call TRBJ1-5; D gene ambiguous. V was trimmed by 5 bases and J by 0 bases, leaving 5 bases between them. The CDR3 runs to 13 residues. Per the germline V gene, CDR1 is SGHVS and CDR2 is FNYEAQ. In DNA form, the CDR3 reads TGTGCCAGCAGCACTAATAGCAATCAGCCCCAGCATTTT. Translation: CASSTNSNQPQHF.

This rearrangement joins TRBV5-4 to TRBJ2-7, with 7 positions matching TRBD2. The CDR3 sequence is 15 residues long. V trimming: 4 bases; J trimming: 4 bases; junction bases outside the gene matches: 11. Germline V gene lookup returns CDR1 SGHNT and CDR2 YYREEE (reference sequence). CDR3 sequence: CASSNDGGLVYEQYF. The CDR3 coding sequence is TGTGCCAGCAGCAATGACGGAGGACTAGTTTACGAGCAGTACTTC.

The genes are TRBV10-3 and TRBJ2-5, with D maybe TRBD2 (5 bases). CDR3 length: 16 amino acids. Germline CDR1 is ENHRY and CDR2 is SYGVKD. Trimming removed 3 bases from V and 2 bases from J, with 16 bases in between. CDR3 sequence: CAISDGEGLGQETQYF. The CDR3 bases are TGTGCCATCAGTGACGGAGAGGGCCTGGGACAAGAGACCCAGTACTTC.

The rearrangement joins TRBV5-1 to TRBJ1-1; D possibly corresponds to TRBD1 (5 bases). The germline V gene encodes CDR1 SGHRS and CDR2 YFSETQ. The CDR3 has 14 residues. V dropped 3 bases and J dropped 1 base, with 10 bases sitting between them. The CDR3 coding sequence is TGCGCCAGCAGCTCAGGGTGGGGGAACACTGAAGCTTTCTTT. Its protein product is CASSSGWGNTEAFF.

The rearrangement links TRBV6-6 to TRBJ2-3; TRBD2 matches 8 bases. CDR3 size: 15 residues. From germline, CDR1 is MNHNY and CDR2 SVGAGI (reference sequence). The V and J ends lost 5 bases and 4 bases, in that order; junction bases with no gene match: 8. The CDR3 region is CASSTERELPDTQYF. For the CDR3, the DNA is TGTGCCAGCAGTACAGAGCGGGAGTTGCCAGATACGCAGTATTTT.

The chain carries TRBV5-6 and TRBJ2-7, with 7 bases that match TRBD2. The J segment lost 4 bases and the V segment lost 4 bases, leaving 14 bases of the junction unmatched. Germline-derived CDR1 and CDR2 are SGHDT and YYEEEE. There are 16 residues in the CDR3. The CDR3 nucleotides are TGTGCCAGCAGCCAATTTACGCTAGCGGAGGGGTACGAGCAGTACTTC. Its translation: CASSQFTLAEGYEQYF.

This chain links TRBV9 with TRBJ1-3; TRBD1 matches 9 bases. After removal of 2 bases from V and 5 bases from J, the junction contained 8 bases not matched to a gene. Germline CDR1 is SGDLS and CDR2 is YYNGEE. This CDR3 has 16 amino acids. CDR3 bases: TGTGCCAGCAGCGTGGAACCGGGACAGGGCAGAAACACCATATATTTT. Protein sequence: CASSVEPGQGRNTIYF.

This clone was seen just once. J is TRBJ2-1 and V is TRBV5-1; 7 nucleotides line up with TRBD1. The CDR3 is 14 residues long. Losses at the gene ends were 4 bases for V and 4 bases for J; bases not matched to a gene: 5. Germline lookup yields CDR1 SGHRS and CDR2 YFSETQ. DNA for the CDR3: TGCGCCAGCAGCGCAGAACAGGGGTACAATGAGCAGTTCTTC. Translated: CASSAEQGYNEQFF.

The chain employs TRBV19 and TRBJ1-2, with unresolved D. Germline V CDR1 and CDR2: LNHDA, SQIVND (reference sequence). The CDR3 spans 12 residues. V was shortened by 5 bases and J by 8 bases, with 12 bases between the two germline ends. Here the CDR3 reads CASSLIAGGYTF. DNA for the CDR3: TGTGCCAGTAGTCTAATAGCGGGCGGCTACACCTTC.

This sequence joins TRBV7-2 and TRBJ2-7, with 10 bases aligning to TRBD2. Germline trimming cut 1 base from V and 0 bases from J; bases unmatched to any gene: 3. There are 16 residues in the CDR3. The germline CDR1 and CDR2 sequences are SGHTA and FQGNSA. The CDR3 sequence: CASSLGSGGSSYEQYF. CDR3 bases: TGTGCCAGCAGCTTAGGTAGCGGGGGGAGCTCCTACGAGCAGTACTTC. The variable domain in full, completed from reference TRBV7-2 and TRBJ2-7, reads GAGVSQSPSNKVTEKGKDVELRCDPISGHTALYWYRQSLGQGLEFLIYFQGNSAPDKSGLPSDRFSAERTGGSVSTLTIQRTQQEDSAVYLCASSLGSGGSSYEQYFGPGTRLTVT.

This CDR3 reads CASGLAGSNNEQFF. CDR3 sequence (DNA): TGTGCCAGCGGACTAGCGGGAAGCAACAATGAGCAGTTCTTC. The V gene is TRBV7-3, the J gene TRBJ2-1; TRBD2 agrees at 12 bases. This CDR3 region has 14 residues. Looked up from germline, CDR1 is SGHTA and CDR2 is FQGTGA. J lost 5 bases, V lost 8 bases, and 4 bases had no gene match.

As DNA, the CDR3 is TGTGCCAGCAGCCAAGTTATGACGGAGTATGGCTACACCTTC. Its protein product is CASSQVMTEYGYTF. The chain joins TRBV4-2 to TRBJ1-2; D gene ambiguous. The CDR3 has 14 amino acids. Trimming left V 1 base short and J 5 bases short, with 11 bases between. Looked up from germline, CDR1 is LGHNA and CDR2 is YNFKEQ.

This chain joins TRBV9 and TRBJ2-2; 8 bases fit TRBD2. J lost 6 bases, V lost 0 bases, and 10 bases had no gene match. The germline V gene encodes CDR1 SGDLS and CDR2 YYNGEE. This CDR3 region has 17 residues. This CDR3 is CASSVEVAGPLAGELFF. CDR3 sequence (DNA): TGTGCCAGCAGCGTAGAGGTAGCGGGACCTTTGGCCGGGGAGCTGTTTTTT.

This clone came up a few times. The chain joins TRBV18 to TRBJ2-1; D is ambiguous. V was cut by 3 bases and J by 9 bases, with 6 bases left in between. Per the germline V gene, CDR1 is KGHSH and CDR2 is LQKENI. This CDR3 is 11 amino acids long. As DNA, the CDR3 is TGTGCCAGCTCACCGGCAACTGAGCAGTTCTTC. Its translation: CASSPATEQFF. Full variable domain (remainder filled in from reference TRBV18 and TRBJ2-1): NAGVMQNPRHLVRRRGQEARLRCSPMKGHSHVYWYRQLPEEGLKFMVYLQKENIIDESGMPKERFSAEFPKEGPSILRIQQVVRGDSAAYFCASSPATEQFFGPGTRLTVL.

The chain uses TRBV18 and TRBJ2-1, with a weak D call TRBD1 (8 bases). Between the trimmed V and J ends, which lost 1 base and 7 bases, there was a span of 17 bases. CDR1 and CDR2 (germline): KGHSH, LQKENI. The CDR3 loop spans 16 amino acids. The CDR3 loop is CASSPQDRGGWNEQFF. The CDR3 DNA reads TGTGCCAGCTCACCACAAGACAGGGGAGGGTGGAATGAGCAGTTCTTC.

A single count supports this clone. CDR3 in DNA: TGTGCCAGTAGAAGACAGGGGAGCGGGGAGCTGTTTTTT. Residues: CASRRQGSGELFF. The chain links TRBV25-1 to TRBJ2-2; 8 bases align to TRBD1. This CDR3 spans 13 amino acids. The germline CDR1 and CDR2 sequences are MGHDK and SYGVNS. V shed 9 bases and J 7 bases; nucleotides not matched to a gene: 7.

The DNA of the CDR3 is TGCGCCAGCAGCTCCGGGACAGGGAGTGAAGCTTTCTTT. Encoded protein: CASSSGTGSEAFF. V is TRBV5-1 and J is TRBJ1-1; 9 nucleotides align to TRBD1. This CDR3 has 13 amino acids. The V segment lost 3 bases and the J segment 7 bases; nucleotides outside the gene matches: 4. Germline V CDR1 and CDR2: SGHRS, YFSETQ.

The chain uses TRBV4-2 and TRBJ1-2, with 12 bases matching TRBD1. This CDR3 is built from 17 residues. Trimming cost V 0 bases and J 10 bases; bases outside gene matches: 12. The V gene's germline CDR1 is LGHNA and CDR2 YNFKEQ. CDR3 coding DNA: TGTGCCAGCAGCCAAGAATTCTCATGGGGACAGGGGGCTTACTACACCTTC. Translating it yields CASSQEFSWGQGAYYTF.

The V and J genes are TRBV6-5 and TRBJ2-2, with TRBD2 as a possible D gene (6 bases). Trimming cost V 4 bases and J 7 bases, with 13 bases left between them. There are 14 residues in the CDR3. The germline V gene encodes CDR1 MNHEY and CDR2 SVGAGI. The CDR3 bases are TGTGCCAGCAGTTCTTTAAGGGGAGGCGGGGAGCTGTTTTTT. This gives the protein CASSSLRGGGELFF.

This clone was observed a few times. The chain links TRBV2 to TRBJ2-7; TRBD1 matches at 11 bases. V dropped 9 bases and J dropped 3; count of bases not matched to a gene: 7. Germline CDR1 reads SNHLY; CDR2 reads FYNNEI. This CDR3 region has 14 residues. CDR3 sequence reads: CASRGGTGGYEQYF. The DNA for the CDR3 is TGTGCCAGTCGAGGCGGGACAGGGGGCTACGAGCAGTACTTC.